The 8 T cell receptor beta chains given below trace back to one sample, sequenced in a study of shared clonotypes between healthy human individuals. Positive CCR7 selection of CD45RO-negative cells yielded the naive CD8 cells, and terminally differentiated effector memory CD45RA+ cells were excluded. The protocol was immunoSEQ multiplex PCR, while the TCRdb copy is restricted to in-frame clones and leaves out a portion. The data hold about 2 million clones, with approximately 94% observed a single time. The sequencing sample was made of naive CD8+ T cells sorted from blood. The source of these receptors is a man younger than 35 in good health.

This clone came up once. The chain employs TRBV7-2 and TRBJ1-2; the match to TRBD1 covers 8 bases. CDR1 SGHTA and CDR2 FQGNSA come from the germline V gene. V gave up 5 bases and J gave up 9 bases; unmatched junction bases: 11. This CDR3 spans 14 amino acids. The chain's CDR3 is CASSVGQGAWSYTF. Here the CDR3 DNA reads TGTGCCAGCAGCGTGGGGCAGGGGGCTTGGAGCTACACCTTC.

The count of this clone is one. V and J are TRBV28 and TRBJ2-7; D uncertain. Trimming cost V 5 bases and J 6 bases, with 8 bases left between them. The germline V gene encodes CDR1 MDHEN and CDR2 SYDVKM. This CDR3 has 11 amino acids. The CDR3 region is CASSQRPEQYF. In DNA form, the CDR3 reads TGTGCCAGCAGTCAACGGCCCGAGCAGTACTTC.

The gene calls are TRBV10-3 and TRBJ1-4; D may be TRBD1 (5 bases). Germline values: CDR1 ENHRY, CDR2 SYGVKD. The CDR3 has 15 amino acids. V lost 3 bases, J lost 0 bases, and 8 bases lay in between. CDR3 in DNA: TGTGCCATCAGTGAAGGACACACAACTAATGAAAAACTGTTTTTT. Translation gives CAISEGHTTNEKLFF.

The chain is built from TRBV28 and TRBJ2-7, with a tentative D call TRBD1 (6 bases). The CDR3 runs 13 residues. CDR1 and CDR2 from the germline V gene are MDHEN and SYDVKM. The V gene lost 4 bases and the J gene lost 5 bases, with 12 bases spanning the gap. CDR3 residues: CASSYQGLDEQYF. The CDR3, as DNA: TGTGCCAGCAGTTATCAGGGGTTGGACGAGCAGTACTTC.

The J gene is TRBJ1-3, the V gene TRBV12-5; 7 positions match TRBD1. Germline CDR1 LGHNT, CDR2 FRNRAP. This CDR3 region has 13 residues. V shed 1 base, J shed 7 bases, and the junction held 1 base outside the gene matches. The CDR3 DNA reads TGTGCTAGTGGTTTGGAGGGGGCGAACACCATATATTTT. It encodes CASGLEGANTIYF.

The chain is built from TRBV7-2 and TRBJ2-1, with D maybe TRBD2 (6 bases). There are 17 residues in the CDR3. V was pared by 5 bases and J by 2 bases, with 19 bases between. Germline CDR1 SGHTA, CDR2 FQGNSA. The CDR3 is CASSPTLAPKAYNEQFF. For the CDR3, the DNA is TGTGCCAGCAGCCCGACACTAGCCCCAAAGGCCTACAATGAGCAGTTCTTC.

In its sample, this clone was seen once. J is TRBJ2-7 and V is TRBV7-2; D might be TRBD1 or TRBD2, each matching 5 bases. This CDR3 spans 16 amino acids. Deletions cut 5 bases from V and 3 bases from J, with 20 bases between. Germline V gene sequence: CDR1 SGHTA, CDR2 FQGNSA. The CDR3 DNA reads TGTGCCAGCAGCCCCGGGGAGCCAGGGATGAACTACGAGCAGTACTTC. Its translation: CASSPGEPGMNYEQYF.

The rearrangement uses TRBV9 and TRBJ2-2; maybe TRBD1 (5 bases). CDR3 length equals 15 residues. CDR1 is SGDLS, CDR2 YYNGEE, per germline. Trimming stripped 0 bases from V and 6 bases from J, with 12 bases between. The CDR3 loop reads CASSVAGRVAGELFF. CDR3 nucleotide sequence: TGTGCCAGCAGCGTAGCGGGCAGGGTGGCCGGGGAGCTGTTTTTT.